This TCR beta chain came from a study of identical twins. This clonotype was found many times. TCRdb re-analysed the 5' RACE reads in MiXCR, keeping a single row per CDR3 protein. The top ten clones hold approximately 3.7% of a sample with 250,000 or so distinct CDR3 sequences, 5.5% to 8% of them seen once. Trimming pared 0 bases from V and 2 bases from J, leaving 8 bases between. This CDR3 has 14 amino acids. Per the germline V gene, CDR1 is LGHDT and CDR2 is YNNKEL (reference sequence). The sample also formed part of further work on yellow fever vaccine responses in identical twins.

The sample consisted of memory (CD45RO+) T cells sorted from blood. The clonotype comes from a woman between 18 and 30 years old in good health. The chain carries TRBV3-1 and TRBJ2-7; maybe TRBD1 (6 bases). DNA of the CDR3: TGTGCCAGCAGCCAAGATACAGGGCCCTACGAGCAGTACTTC. Amino acid sequence: CASSQDTGPYEQYF.